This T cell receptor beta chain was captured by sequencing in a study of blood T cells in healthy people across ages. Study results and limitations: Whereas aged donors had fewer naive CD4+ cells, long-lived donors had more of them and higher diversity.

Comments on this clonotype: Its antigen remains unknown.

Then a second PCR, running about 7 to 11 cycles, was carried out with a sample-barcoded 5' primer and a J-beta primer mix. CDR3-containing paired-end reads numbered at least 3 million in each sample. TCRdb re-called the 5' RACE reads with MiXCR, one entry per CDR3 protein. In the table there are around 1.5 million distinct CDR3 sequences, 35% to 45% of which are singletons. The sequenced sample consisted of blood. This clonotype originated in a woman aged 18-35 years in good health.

CDR3 sequence (DNA): TGTGCCAGCAGTGAGACTAGCGGGAGTCAACCTGAGTATTTT. Translating gives CASSETSGSQPEYF. The chain couples TRBV2 to TRBJ2-3; the match to TRBD2 covers 12 bases. The CDR3 is 14 amino acids. After removal of 3 bases from V and 13 bases from J, the junction contained 8 bases not matched to a gene. Germline loops: CDR1 SNHLY, CDR2 FYNNEI. The full variable domain, its missing parts supplied by reference TRBV2 and TRBJ2-3, is EPEVTQTPSHQVTQMGQEVILRCVPISNHLYFYWYRQILGQKVEFLVSFYNNEISEKSEIFDDQFSVERPDGSNFTLKIRSTKLEDSAMYFCASSETSGSQPEYFGPGTRLTVL.